Listed below are T cell receptor beta chains from one sample, sequenced in a study of beta chain features in type 1 diabetes. Method: immunoSEQ multiplex PCR; TCRdb's copy keeps in-frame clones and lacks some. The sample consists of 310,000 or so clones, around 9% of them appearing once. Input material: central memory CD4+ T cells from blood. The receptors originated from a man aged 30 to 39 with type 1 diabetes. Each CDR3 is given with its conserved first and last residue. Fields, in order: clone size, J gene, D gene, V gene, CDR3 length, CDR3 protein, CDR3 DNA. D genes are given only for firm matches. The size of a clone is reported for some rows only, either as once, few or many, or as a class for expanded clones.

clone size: few
J gene: TRBJ2-7
D gene: TRBD2
V gene: TRBV2
CDR3 length: 16
CDR3 protein: CASSESSGVYSYEQYF
CDR3 DNA: TGTGCCAGCAGTGAAAGCAGCGGGGTATACTCCTACGAGCAGTACTTC

clone size: .
J gene: TRBJ2-3
D gene: TRBD2
V gene: TRBV6-5
CDR3 length: 16
CDR3 protein: CASSYGAGGGEDTQYF
CDR3 DNA: TGTGCCAGCAGTTACGGAGCGGGGGGCGGGGAAGATACGCAGTATTTT

clone size: .
J gene: TRBJ2-3
D gene: TRBD1
V gene: TRBV29-1
CDR3 length: 15
CDR3 protein: CSVDRRTGETDTQYF
CDR3 DNA: TGCAGCGTTGATCGTCGGACAGGGGAGACAGATACGCAGTATTTT

clone size: few
J gene: TRBJ2-2
D gene: TRBD1
V gene: TRBV11-2
CDR3 length: 14
CDR3 protein: CASSWTGFTGELFF
CDR3 DNA: TGTGCCAGCAGCTGGACAGGGTTCACCGGGGAGCTGTTTTTT

clone size: .
J gene: TRBJ2-5
D gene: .
V gene: TRBV11-2
CDR3 length: 14
CDR3 protein: CASSLAGWVETQYF
CDR3 DNA: TGTGCCAGCAGCTTAGCAGGGTGGGTTGAGACCCAGTACTTC

clone size: .
J gene: TRBJ1-6
D gene: .
V gene: TRBV18
CDR3 length: 17
CDR3 protein: CASSPGQTRSYNSPLHF
CDR3 DNA: TGTGCCAGCTCACCGGGACAAACCCGGTCCTATAATTCACCCCTCCACTTT

clone size: .
J gene: TRBJ1-4
D gene: .
V gene: TRBV6-6
CDR3 length: 13
CDR3 protein: CASIVPGNEKLFF
CDR3 DNA: TGTGCCAGCATCGTTCCTGGCAATGAAAAACTGTTTTTT

clone size: many
J gene: TRBJ1-3
D gene: .
V gene: TRBV7-2
CDR3 length: 16
CDR3 protein: CASSLREGFGGNTIYF
CDR3 DNA: TGTGCCAGCAGCCTAAGGGAAGGTTTTGGTGGAAACACCATATATTTT

clone size: .
J gene: TRBJ1-6
D gene: .
V gene: TRBV7-9
CDR3 length: 10
CDR3 protein: CASSEDLLHF
CDR3 DNA: TGTGCCAGCAGCGAAGACCTACTCCACTTT

clone size: .
J gene: TRBJ1-3
D gene: .
V gene: TRBV29-1
CDR3 length: 14
CDR3 protein: CSVGTGTRGNTIYF
CDR3 DNA: TGCAGCGTTGGCACCGGGACGAGGGGAAACACCATATATTTT

clone size: few
J gene: TRBJ2-1
D gene: TRBD2
V gene: TRBV7-2
CDR3 length: 15
CDR3 protein: CASTERRGGLDEQFF
CDR3 DNA: TGTGCCAGCACCGAAAGGCGGGGGGGCCTCGATGAGCAGTTCTTC

clone size: .
J gene: TRBJ2-1
D gene: TRBD1
V gene: TRBV19
CDR3 length: 15
CDR3 protein: CASSTGQGLHNEQFF
CDR3 DNA: TGTGCCAGTAGTACGGGACAGGGACTACACAATGAGCAGTTCTTC

clone size: few
J gene: TRBJ1-2
D gene: TRBD1
V gene: TRBV7-9
CDR3 length: 15
CDR3 protein: CASSPQWTGPYGYTF
CDR3 DNA: TGTGCCAGCAGCCCCCAATGGACAGGACCCTATGGCTACACCTTC

clone size: few
J gene: TRBJ1-5
D gene: .
V gene: TRBV7-2
CDR3 length: 15
CDR3 protein: CASNDHGFSNQPQHF
CDR3 DNA: TGTGCCAGCAATGATCACGGGTTTAGCAATCAGCCCCAGCATTTT

clone size: few
J gene: TRBJ1-4
D gene: .
V gene: TRBV7-9
CDR3 length: 13
CDR3 protein: CASSLLAKGKLFF
CDR3 DNA: TGTGCCAGCAGCTTATTGGCGAAGGGAAAACTGTTTTTT

clone size: few
J gene: TRBJ2-2
D gene: .
V gene: TRBV29-1
CDR3 length: 13
CDR3 protein: CSVDLRDTGELFF
CDR3 DNA: TGCAGCGTTGATCTCAGGGACACCGGGGAGCTGTTTTTT

clone size: .
J gene: TRBJ2-7
D gene: TRBD1
V gene: TRBV27
CDR3 length: 16
CDR3 protein: CASSRSDRGRRNEQYF
CDR3 DNA: TGTGCCAGCAGTCGCTCGGACAGGGGGCGAAGGAATGAGCAGTACTTC

clone size: few
J gene: TRBJ2-7
D gene: .
V gene: TRBV10-2
CDR3 length: 15
CDR3 protein: CASSESLVLTYEQYF
CDR3 DNA: TGCGCCAGCAGTGAATCACTCGTTCTGACCTACGAGCAGTACTTC

clone size: .
J gene: TRBJ2-5
D gene: TRBD2
V gene: TRBV7-2
CDR3 length: 17
CDR3 protein: CASSLAHPRGGQETQYF
CDR3 DNA: TGTGCCAGCAGCTTAGCGCACCCCCGGGGGGGCCAAGAGACCCAGTACTTC

clone size: few
J gene: TRBJ1-6
D gene: .
V gene: TRBV7-8
CDR3 length: 13
CDR3 protein: CASSPGLGRPLHF
CDR3 DNA: TGTGCCAGCAGCCCGGGTCTGGGGAGACCCCTCCACTTT

clone size: few
J gene: TRBJ2-5
D gene: .
V gene: TRBV5-1
CDR3 length: 14
CDR3 protein: CASSFTGFQETQYF
CDR3 DNA: TGCGCCAGCAGCTTTACAGGGTTCCAAGAGACCCAGTACTTC

clone size: few
J gene: TRBJ2-3
D gene: TRBD2
V gene: TRBV6-1
CDR3 length: 16
CDR3 protein: CASSETLTGGTDTQYF
CDR3 DNA: TGTGCCAGCAGTGAGACCCTAACGGGGGGAACAGATACGCAGTATTTT

clone size: .
J gene: TRBJ2-7
D gene: TRBD1
V gene: TRBV6-6
CDR3 length: 13
CDR3 protein: CASSPDRRYEQYF
CDR3 DNA: TGTGCCAGCAGTCCGGACAGGAGATACGAGCAGTACTTC

clone size: few
J gene: TRBJ1-1
D gene: .
V gene: TRBV4-3
CDR3 length: 13
CDR3 protein: CASSQDLSAEAFF
CDR3 DNA: TGCGCCAGCAGCCAAGATCTGTCAGCGGAAGCTTTCTTT

clone size: .
J gene: TRBJ1-6
D gene: .
V gene: TRBV18
CDR3 length: 13
CDR3 protein: CASSSDRDSPLHF
CDR3 DNA: TGTGCCAGCTCGTCGGATAGAGATTCACCCCTCCACTTT

clone size: .
J gene: TRBJ1-2
D gene: TRBD1
V gene: TRBV7-8
CDR3 length: 15
CDR3 protein: CASSSTGQGLYGYTF
CDR3 DNA: TGTGCCAGCAGCTCAACGGGACAGGGACTCTATGGCTACACCTTC

clone size: few
J gene: TRBJ2-3
D gene: TRBD2
V gene: TRBV30
CDR3 length: 14
CDR3 protein: CAWSGGGGTDTQYF
CDR3 DNA: TGTGCCTGGAGTGGCGGGGGAGGTACAGATACGCAGTATTTT

clone size: many
J gene: TRBJ2-5
D gene: TRBD2
V gene: TRBV7-9
CDR3 length: 15
CDR3 protein: CASSEVAGTQETQYF
CDR3 DNA: TGTGCCAGCAGCGAGGTAGCGGGCACACAAGAGACCCAGTACTTC

clone size: few
J gene: TRBJ1-1
D gene: .
V gene: TRBV29-1
CDR3 length: 17
CDR3 protein: CSVEHRDPGRMNTEAFF
CDR3 DNA: TGCAGCGTTGAACACCGGGACCCGGGGCGCATGAACACTGAAGCTTTCTTT

clone size: .
J gene: TRBJ1-1
D gene: .
V gene: TRBV9
CDR3 length: 14
CDR3 protein: CASSVGGGFPEAFF
CDR3 DNA: TGTGCCAGCAGCGTAGGGGGAGGGTTCCCTGAAGCTTTCTTT

clone size: .
J gene: TRBJ1-5
D gene: .
V gene: TRBV2
CDR3 length: 13
CDR3 protein: CATNTGSNQPQHF
CDR3 DNA: TGTGCCACCAATACGGGAAGCAATCAGCCCCAGCATTTT

clone size: .
J gene: TRBJ2-1
D gene: .
V gene: TRBV6-6
CDR3 length: 15
CDR3 protein: CASTVGSEGGDEQFF
CDR3 DNA: TGTGCCAGCACTGTCGGGAGCGAGGGTGGCGATGAGCAGTTCTTC

clone size: .
J gene: TRBJ2-2
D gene: .
V gene: TRBV5-6
CDR3 length: 16
CDR3 protein: CASSSSGGSLSGELFF
CDR3 DNA: TGTGCCAGCAGCTCCTCTGGGGGGAGTTTGTCAGGGGAGCTGTTTTTT

clone size: .
J gene: TRBJ1-2
D gene: TRBD1
V gene: TRBV5-6
CDR3 length: 15
CDR3 protein: CASSLAGQLFYGYTF
CDR3 DNA: TGTGCCAGCAGCTTGGCGGGACAGTTATTCTATGGCTACACCTTC

clone size: .
J gene: TRBJ2-3
D gene: .
V gene: TRBV7-9
CDR3 length: 15
CDR3 protein: CASSLDGRSTDTQYF
CDR3 DNA: TGTGCCAGCAGCTTAGACGGGAGAAGCACAGATACGCAGTATTTT

clone size: few
J gene: TRBJ1-1
D gene: TRBD1
V gene: TRBV25-1
CDR3 length: 15
CDR3 protein: CASSEFGTANTEAFF
CDR3 DNA: TGTGCCAGCAGTGAATTTGGGACAGCGAACACTGAAGCTTTCTTT

clone size: many
J gene: TRBJ2-5
D gene: TRBD2
V gene: TRBV11-2
CDR3 length: 15
CDR3 protein: CASSFTSGGPGAQYF
CDR3 DNA: TGTGCCAGCAGCTTTACTAGCGGGGGGCCTGGGGCCCAGTACTTC

clone size: few
J gene: TRBJ2-7
D gene: .
V gene: TRBV28
CDR3 length: 12
CDR3 protein: CASSVPPWEQYF
CDR3 DNA: TGTGCCAGCAGTGTACCCCCGTGGGAGCAGTACTTC

clone size: .
J gene: TRBJ2-5
D gene: .
V gene: TRBV7-2
CDR3 length: 11
CDR3 protein: CASSPQETQYF
CDR3 DNA: TGTGCCAGCAGCCCCCAAGAGACCCAGTACTTC

clone size: few
J gene: TRBJ2-5
D gene: TRBD1
V gene: TRBV5-1
CDR3 length: 14
CDR3 protein: CASRLGTAQETQYF
CDR3 DNA: TGCGCCAGCAGGCTTGGGACAGCGCAAGAGACCCAGTACTTC

clone size: .
J gene: TRBJ2-3
D gene: .
V gene: TRBV6-6
CDR3 length: 16
CDR3 protein: CASSFLRNRATDTQYF
CDR3 DNA: TGTGCCAGCAGTTTTCTCCGGAACAGGGCCACAGATACGCAGTATTTT

clone size: few
J gene: TRBJ1-5
D gene: .
V gene: TRBV10-3
CDR3 length: 15
CDR3 protein: CAISESGPSNQPQHF
CDR3 DNA: TGTGCCATCAGTGAGTCGGGTCCTAGCAATCAGCCCCAGCATTTT

clone size: .
J gene: TRBJ1-5
D gene: .
V gene: TRBV7-9
CDR3 length: 18
CDR3 protein: CASSLGWQGPYSNQPQHF
CDR3 DNA: TGTGCCAGCAGCTTAGGTTGGCAGGGGCCTTATAGCAATCAGCCCCAGCATTTT

clone size: .
J gene: TRBJ2-3
D gene: .
V gene: TRBV28
CDR3 length: 11
CDR3 protein: CASSIVGTQYF
CDR3 DNA: TGTGCCAGCAGCATTGTTGGTACGCAGTATTTT

clone size: .
J gene: TRBJ1-1
D gene: TRBD1
V gene: TRBV7-8
CDR3 length: 16
CDR3 protein: CASSPGGRSVNTEAFF
CDR3 DNA: TGTGCCAGCAGCCCAGGGGGAAGATCGGTGAACACTGAAGCTTTCTTT

clone size: few
J gene: TRBJ1-6
D gene: TRBD1
V gene: TRBV6-5
CDR3 length: 15
CDR3 protein: CASSYGDRANSPLHF
CDR3 DNA: TGTGCCAGCAGTTACGGGGACAGGGCTAATTCACCCCTCCACTTT

clone size: .
J gene: TRBJ1-1
D gene: .
V gene: TRBV21-1
CDR3 length: 17
CDR3 protein: CASSKKVRGSMNTEAFF
CDR3 DNA: TGTGCCAGCAGCAAAAAGGTCCGGGGCTCGATGAACACTGAAGCTTTCTTT

clone size: .
J gene: TRBJ2-5
D gene: TRBD2
V gene: TRBV5-1
CDR3 length: 13
CDR3 protein: CASSPGLAETQYF
CDR3 DNA: TGTGCCAGCAGCCCGGGACTAGCGGAGACCCAGTACTTC

clone size: few
J gene: TRBJ2-2
D gene: TRBD1
V gene: TRBV30
CDR3 length: 14
CDR3 protein: CAWSRDRPTGELFF
CDR3 DNA: TGTGCCTGGAGCCGGGACAGGCCCACCGGGGAGCTGTTTTTT

clone size: few
J gene: TRBJ2-3
D gene: .
V gene: TRBV5-1
CDR3 length: 16
CDR3 protein: CASSLAGRGSTDTQYF
CDR3 DNA: TGCGCCAGCAGCTTGGCAGGTCGGGGTAGCACAGATACGCAGTATTTT

clone size: .
J gene: TRBJ1-1
D gene: .
V gene: TRBV5-8
CDR3 length: 13
CDR3 protein: CASSLSRDTEAFF
CDR3 DNA: TGTGCCAGCAGCTTGTCGCGAGACACTGAAGCTTTCTTT

clone size: .
J gene: TRBJ2-3
D gene: TRBD2
V gene: TRBV2
CDR3 length: 16
CDR3 protein: CASSPSGGLLGDTQYF
CDR3 DNA: TGTGCCAGCAGCCCTAGCGGGGGTCTCCTCGGGGATACGCAGTATTTT

clone size: .
J gene: TRBJ2-7
D gene: .
V gene: TRBV7-2
CDR3 length: 15
CDR3 protein: CASSLGGGASYEQYF
CDR3 DNA: TGTGCCAGCAGCTTAGGCGGTGGTGCTTCCTACGAGCAGTACTTC

clone size: few
J gene: TRBJ2-7
D gene: .
V gene: TRBV5-1
CDR3 length: 16
CDR3 protein: CASSLARRAMGYEQYF
CDR3 DNA: TGCGCCAGCAGCTTGGCTCGCAGGGCCATGGGCTACGAGCAGTACTTC